The clone carrying this TCR beta chain showed up just a few times. The sample comes from a study of regulatory T cells in long-lasting Graves disease. Study context: By definition, persistent Graves' disease involved antithyroid drugs for over 5 years alongside positive TSH receptor antibodies.

Construction of TCR beta libraries relied on iRepertoire HTBI primers and on Arm-PCR targeting CDR3 regions. TCRdb re-called the multiplex PCR reads through MiXCR, storing one row per CDR3 protein. The sample gives roughly 400,000 distinct CDR3 sequences, around 20% of which show up once; under 25% is in the top ten. Specified time point: persistent/refractory GD, antithyroid drugs over 5 years with positive TRAb. RNA extracted from PBMCs served as the sequencing template. The CDR3 covers 12 residues. The V end lost 11 bases, the J end lost 8 bases, and 18 bases lay between the germline ends. J is TRBJ1-2 and V is TRBV12-3 or TRBV12-4; D might be TRBD1 (5 bases). Source: peripheral blood mononuclear cells (PBMCs), taken when the disease was refractory, from a patient treated with antithyroid drugs. The source is a female donor with Graves disease. This CDR3 is CALHEGARGYTF. CDR3 sequence (DNA): TGTGCCCTCCACGAAGGGGCGCGGGGCTACACCTTC.